The rows below give T cell receptor beta chains drawn from one sample of a study of shared clonotypes between healthy human individuals. Some clones are missing from TCRdb's copy, which holds only in-frame ones; the method was immunoSEQ multiplex PCR. The table has 640,000 or so clones, less than 80% seen once. Input material: memory CD4+ T cells sorted from blood. The origin of the receptors is a woman aged 30 to 39 in good health. Each CDR3 is given with its conserved first and last residue. The D gene is left open where the match is weak. Some rows have no size entry. The others give once, few or many, or a class for an expanded clone.

CDR3: CASSAQGAGNTIYF
DNA: TGTGCCAGTAGTGCTCAGGGGGCTGGAAACACCATATATTTT
J: TRBJ1-3
D: TRBD1
V: TRBV19
size: -

CDR3: CASSLVGGADTQYF
DNA: TGTGCCAGCAGCTTAGTCGGGGGCGCCGATACGCAGTATTTT
J: TRBJ2-3
D: -
V: TRBV11-2
size: -

CDR3: CASSTGQGDSSEQYF
DNA: TGTGCCAGCAGTACTGGACAGGGAGACTCTAGTGAGCAGTACTTC
J: TRBJ2-7
D: TRBD1
V: TRBV6-5
size: many

CDR3: CAWRDNTGGNEKLFF
DNA: TGTGCCTGGAGAGATAACACGGGGGGGAATGAAAAACTGTTTTTT
J: TRBJ1-4
D: -
V: TRBV30
size: -

CDR3: CASSQGTGGTGEQYF
DNA: TGCGCCAGCAGCCAAGGGACAGGGGGGACGGGAGAGCAGTACTTC
J: TRBJ2-5
D: TRBD1
V: TRBV4-1
size: -

CDR3: CATAQGGDPYEQYF
DNA: TGTGCCACCGCCCAGGGGGGCGACCCCTACGAGCAGTACTTC
J: TRBJ2-7
D: -
V: TRBV15
size: -

CDR3: CAIRKADTAYEQYF
DNA: TGTGCCATCAGAAAAGCCGATACCGCCTACGAGCAGTACTTC
J: TRBJ2-7
D: -
V: TRBV10-3
size: -

CDR3: CASGVTGSSYEQYF
DNA: TGTGCCAGCGGAGTGACAGGGAGCTCCTACGAGCAGTACTTC
J: TRBJ2-7
D: TRBD1
V: TRBV27
size: -

CDR3: CASTEAQGRKTQYF
DNA: TGTGCCAGCACCGAAGCACAGGGAAGGAAGACCCAGTACTTC
J: TRBJ2-5
D: -
V: TRBV4-2
size: once

CDR3: CASSLGSGYTF
DNA: TGTGCCAGCAGCTTAGGCTCTGGCTACACCTTC
J: TRBJ1-2
D: -
V: TRBV7-9
size: -

CDR3: CASSEAGVPYSGANVLTF
DNA: TGTGCCAGCAGTGAAGCAGGGGTACCCTACTCTGGGGCCAACGTCCTGACTTTC
J: TRBJ2-6
D: -
V: TRBV6-1
size: -

CDR3: CASSEINTGELFF
DNA: TGTGCCAGCAGCGAGATCAACACCGGGGAGCTGTTTTTT
J: TRBJ2-2
D: -
V: TRBV7-3
size: -

CDR3: CASSLERTAFYGYTF
DNA: TGTGCCAGCAGCTTAGAGAGGACCGCGTTCTATGGCTACACCTTC
J: TRBJ1-2
D: -
V: TRBV7-7
size: -

CDR3: CASSLSGTSYEQYF
DNA: TGTGCCAGCAGCTTATCCGGCACTAGTTACGAGCAGTACTTC
J: TRBJ2-7
D: -
V: TRBV7-2
size: -

CDR3: CASSSFQGGETEAFF
DNA: TGTGCCAGCAGTTCGTTCCAGGGCGGGGAAACTGAAGCTTTCTTT
J: TRBJ1-1
D: -
V: TRBV28
size: once

CDR3: CASSSETGINQPQHF
DNA: TGTGCCAGCAGCTCCGAGACAGGGATAAATCAGCCCCAGCATTTT
J: TRBJ1-5
D: TRBD1
V: TRBV7-9
size: -

CDR3: CASSSVLSNEQFF
DNA: TGTGCCAGCAGCTCCGTTTTGTCCAATGAGCAGTTCTTC
J: TRBJ2-1
D: -
V: TRBV7-8
size: few

CDR3: CASSSTVAGGFPYEQYF
DNA: TGTGCCAGCAGCTCGACAGTGGCTGGGGGGTTCCCCTACGAGCAGTACTTC
J: TRBJ2-7
D: -
V: TRBV7-9
size: -